This T cell receptor (beta chain) is drawn from a study of blood T cell repertoires in COVID-19. The germline V and J ends were trimmed by 2 bases and 7 bases, with 14 bases remaining between them. The CDR3 contains 14 residues. CDR1 SEHNR and CDR2 FQNEAQ come from the germline V gene (reference sequence). Profiled with immunoSEQ multiplex PCR; TCRdb holds only in-frame clones, not every one. In the table there are about 140,000 clones, 82% of which are singletons. This clone appeared a few times. Sequencing was done on a sample of peripheral blood. The chain carries TRBV7-9 and TRBJ1-2; D is possibly TRBD1 (6 bases). The source of this sequence is a woman of 80 years or more with acute or convalescent COVID-19. The CDR3 bases are TGTGCCAGCAGCTTATTCAGGGGCGCAGGTGGCTACACCTTC. Translation gives CASSLFRGAGGYTF.